A selection of T cell receptor beta chains follows, all from one sample in a study of graft-versus-host responses after intestinal transplantation. No antigen has been assigned to these receptors. Data came from immunoSEQ multiplex PCR; TCRdb stores just in-frame clones and leaves some out. The sample includes roughly 100,000 clones, under 95% of them seen just once. The source material was unstimulated CD8+ T cells sorted from spleen or lymph node cells, sampled before intestinal transplant. These receptors all come from a human donor who received an intestinal transplant. Both conserved end residues are trimmed from each CDR3.

J: TRBJ1-1
V: TRBV5-4
CDR3: ASSAQGPLMNTEAF

J: TRBJ2-7
V: TRBV5-4
CDR3: ASSLRSDPSYEQY

J: TRBJ1-1
V: TRBV11-2
CDR3: ASSPTGQGMNTEAF

J: TRBJ2-3
V: TRBV7-9
CDR3: ASSLRKRGGITDTQY

J: TRBJ2-1
V: TRBV15
CDR3: ATSFSAGYNEQF

J: TRBJ2-7
V: TRBV2
CDR3: ASSPRPGGGWY

J: TRBJ1-2
V: TRBV13
CDR3: ASSLGFRTEIFNYGYT

J: TRBJ2-6
V: TRBV28
CDR3: ASSFSVVLHSGANVLT

J: TRBJ2-6
V: TRBV5-5
CDR3: ASSFWQGNSGANVLT

J: TRBJ2-7
V: TRBV5-4
CDR3: ASSTAGGDEQY

J: TRBJ2-5
V: TRBV6-5
CDR3: ASSPTSGGRETQY

J: TRBJ2-3
V: TRBV5-4
CDR3: ASNLGGSNSDTQY

J: TRBJ2-7
V: TRBV30
CDR3: AWERGDYEQY

J: TRBJ1-6
V: TRBV4-1
CDR3: ASSQDPAESSYNSPLH

J: TRBJ1-6
V: TRBV6-5
CDR3: ASSDAGQFSPLH

J: TRBJ1-1
V: TRBV7-9
CDR3: ASPSPGQGAFEAF

J: TRBJ2-1
V: TRBV13
CDR3: ASSLTNNEQF

J: TRBJ1-2
V: TRBV2
CDR3: ASSDTGDTNYGYT

J: TRBJ1-2
V: TRBV29-1
CDR3: SVLTGGGDWYGYT

J: TRBJ2-7
V: TRBV5-4
CDR3: ASSLYGTGGTYEQY

J: TRBJ1-5
V: TRBV19
CDR3: ASMGGLTPGEPQH

J: TRBJ1-2
V: TRBV27
CDR3: ASSLSVGGAEGYT

J: TRBJ1-4
V: TRBV18
CDR3: ASSPSGGPGEKLF

J: TRBJ1-5
V: TRBV6-1
CDR3: ASSESLYSNQSQH

J: TRBJ2-7
V: TRBV9
CDR3: ASSTSGAYYEQY

J: TRBJ2-3
V: TRBV6-5
CDR3: ASSYRPEVTDTQY

J: TRBJ1-5
V: TRBV4-1
CDR3: ASSLTDSNQPQH

J: TRBJ1-2
V: TRBV4-2
CDR3: ASSRWTGENGYT

J: TRBJ2-3
V: TRBV5-1
CDR3: ASLSAGFGTDTQY

J: TRBJ1-1
V: TRBV7-3
CDR3: ASSSVGGDTEAF

J: TRBJ1-1
V: TRBV11-2
CDR3: ASSLVELLVPGAEAF

J: TRBJ1-1
V: TRBV30
CDR3: AWGQGRGTEAF

J: TRBJ1-3
V: TRBV9
CDR3: ASSVGGGNTIY

J: TRBJ2-3
V: TRBV7-3
CDR3: ASSLKSTDTQY